These T cell receptor beta chains were read from a single sample in a study of cytomegalovirus exposure and HLA in healthy donors. This table comes from immunoSEQ multiplex PCR, and its TCRdb copy is limited to in-frame clones, with some not included. The sample gives just over 150,000 clones, roughly 82% of which show up once; under 8.5% is in the top ten. Sequences were obtained from PBMCs. The receptor source for this set is a woman aged 50 to 60 in good health and CMV-seropositive. Both conserved end residues are part of each CDR3. Fields, in order: clone size, V gene, J gene, D gene, CDR3 protein, CDR3 DNA. D genes are given only for firm matches. Expanded clones are given a class, and other clones once, few, many or no size at all.

abundance: NA; v_gene: TRBV30; j_gene: TRBJ2-7; d_gene: TRBD1; CDR3aa: CAWSGQGIYHF; CDR3nt: TGTGCCTGGAGTGGACAGGGGATATATCACTTC
abundance: NA; v_gene: TRBV10-3; j_gene: TRBJ1-3; d_gene: NA; CDR3aa: CAISGSSGNTIYF; CDR3nt: TGTGCCATTTCCGGGAGCTCCGGAAACACCATATATTTT
abundance: NA; v_gene: TRBV5-1; j_gene: TRBJ2-2; d_gene: NA; CDR3aa: CATRDSLTGELFF; CDR3nt: TGCGCCACTCGGGACTCCCTCACCGGGGAGCTGTTTTTT
abundance: NA; v_gene: TRBV5-4; j_gene: TRBJ1-4; d_gene: NA; CDR3aa: CASSGGQNTSNEKLFF; CDR3nt: TGTGCCAGCAGCGGCGGACAGAACACCTCTAATGAAAAACTGTTTTTT
abundance: NA; v_gene: TRBV7-9; j_gene: TRBJ1-1; d_gene: TRBD1; CDR3aa: CASSLNQGGAFF; CDR3nt: TGTGCCAGCAGCCTAAACCAGGGGGGAGCTTTCTTT
abundance: NA; v_gene: TRBV18; j_gene: TRBJ1-5; d_gene: NA; CDR3aa: CASSPSVSNQPQHF; CDR3nt: TGTGCCAGCTCACCATCGGTAAGCAATCAGCCCCAGCATTTT
abundance: once; v_gene: TRBV6-5; j_gene: TRBJ1-6; d_gene: TRBD1; CDR3aa: CASRDDRANSPLHF; CDR3nt: TGTGCCAGCAGAGATGACAGGGCCAATTCACCCCTCCACTTT
abundance: NA; v_gene: TRBV18; j_gene: TRBJ2-7; d_gene: TRBD1; CDR3aa: CASSPRTGNHEQYF; CDR3nt: TGTGCCAGCTCACCCCGGACAGGGAACCACGAGCAGTACTTC
abundance: NA; v_gene: TRBV29-1; j_gene: TRBJ1-2; d_gene: TRBD1; CDR3aa: CSVEGTGDYGYTF; CDR3nt: TGCAGCGTTGAGGGGACAGGGGACTATGGCTACACCTTC
abundance: NA; v_gene: TRBV13; j_gene: TRBJ2-7; d_gene: NA; CDR3aa: CASSYRRSGPYEQYF; CDR3nt: TGTGCCAGCAGCTACCGTAGGTCAGGGCCCTACGAGCAGTACTTC
abundance: NA; v_gene: TRBV4-1; j_gene: TRBJ1-1; d_gene: NA; CDR3aa: CASSQAGLNTEAFF; CDR3nt: TGCGCCAGCAGCCAAGCAGGGCTGAACACTGAAGCTTTCTTT
abundance: NA; v_gene: TRBV2; j_gene: TRBJ2-4; d_gene: NA; CDR3aa: CASSEGGTKNIQYF; CDR3nt: TGTGCCAGCAGTGAAGGCGGTACCAAAAACATTCAGTACTTC
abundance: NA; v_gene: TRBV19; j_gene: TRBJ2-4; d_gene: TRBD2; CDR3aa: CASSMRELSKNIQYF; CDR3nt: TGTGCCAGTAGTATGCGGGAGCTATCCAAAAACATTCAGTACTTC
abundance: once; v_gene: TRBV12-5; j_gene: TRBJ1-2; d_gene: NA; CDR3aa: CASGLALQGNGYTF; CDR3nt: TGTGCTAGTGGTTTGGCCCTACAGGGTAATGGCTACACCTTC
abundance: once; v_gene: TRBV27; j_gene: TRBJ2-1; d_gene: TRBD2; CDR3aa: CASSTRAGGDNEQFF; CDR3nt: TGTGCCAGCAGTACCCGAGCGGGGGGAGACAATGAGCAGTTCTTC
abundance: NA; v_gene: TRBV7-2; j_gene: TRBJ2-3; d_gene: TRBD2; CDR3aa: CASSERTSGGRTDTQYF; CDR3nt: TGTGCCAGCAGCGAACGGACTAGCGGGGGCCGCACAGATACGCAGTATTTT
abundance: once; v_gene: TRBV19; j_gene: TRBJ2-1; d_gene: TRBD2; CDR3aa: CASSLSSGVNEQFF; CDR3nt: TGTGCCAGTAGCTTAAGTAGCGGGGTCAATGAGCAGTTCTTC
abundance: NA; v_gene: TRBV4-1; j_gene: TRBJ2-7; d_gene: NA; CDR3aa: CASSQIFNVVYEQYF; CDR3nt: TGCGCCAGCAGCCAAATATTCAACGTGGTGTACGAGCAGTACTTC
abundance: NA; v_gene: TRBV15; j_gene: TRBJ2-7; d_gene: TRBD1; CDR3aa: CATSRPTGNIYEQYF; CDR3nt: TGTGCCACCAGCAGACCGACAGGGAATATCTACGAGCAGTACTTC